The 25 T cell receptor beta chains listed next were all sequenced from one sample in a study of T cell responses to AZD1222 COVID-19 vaccine (dated by TCRdb to the early 2020s). Library creation used the immunoSEQ multiplex PCR assay. TCRdb took over this immuneACCESS table, retaining in-frame rearrangements with V and J assigned. Such tables are incomplete; in checked studies, under half of the missing clones stem from an unresolved V gene, and the remainder is unexplained. A total of 150,000 to 200,000 clones appear in this sample, roughly 92% of them only once. The ten most abundant clones make up approximately 1.2% of the sample. The intended sense of this specimen's time point label: about 28 days (+/-7) after the second vaccine dose. The specimen was peripheral blood, collected 28 days after the second AZD1222 dose. Receptors were obtained from an adult who received the AZD1222 COVID-19 vaccine.

The chain employs TRBV19 and TRBJ1-6, with TRBD1 matching over 7 bases. V was clipped by 6 bases and J by 6 bases; unmatched bases: 5. CDR1 is LNHDA and CDR2 is SQIVND in the germline V gene (reference sequence). The CDR3 loop spans 14 amino acids. CDR3 coding DNA: TGTGCCAGTAGATGGGACAGCTTTAATTCACCCCTCCACTTT. Protein product: CASRWDSFNSPLHF.

The chain joins TRBV7-9 to TRBJ1-6; D is unresolved. The V gene lost 4 bases and the J gene lost 8 bases, with 15 bases spanning the gap. The CDR3 consists of 15 residues. From germline, CDR1 is SEHNR and CDR2 FQNEAQ (reference sequence). This CDR3 is CASSSGGSLDSPLHF. The CDR3 DNA follows: TGTGCCAGCAGCTCGGGAGGAAGCCTTGATTCACCCCTCCACTTT. The whole variable domain, filled in from reference TRBV7-9 and TRBJ1-6, reads DTGVSQNPRHKITKRGQNVTFRCDPISEHNRLYWYRQTLGQGPEFLTYFQNEAQLEKSRLLSDRFSAERPKGSFSTLEIQRTEQGDSAMYLCASSSGGSLDSPLHFGNGTRLTVT.

V and J are TRBV29-1 and TRBJ2-7; D is ambiguous. V shed 1 base and J shed 4 bases, with 11 bases lying between them. CDR1 is SQVTM and CDR2 is ANQGSEA in the germline V gene. The CDR3 has 13 amino acids. The CDR3 region is CSVEGAEKYEQYF. The CDR3 coding sequence is TGCAGCGTTGAAGGAGCAGAAAAATACGAGCAGTACTTC.

The CDR3 coding sequence is TGTGCCAGTATGGGCAGCATGAACACTGAAGCTTTCTTT. Its protein is CASMGSMNTEAFF. The chain links TRBV19 to TRBJ1-1; D gene uncertain. V was clipped by 7 bases and J by 0 bases, with 9 bases between them. Germline V CDR1 and CDR2: LNHDA, SQIVND (reference sequence). The CDR3 has 13 amino acids.

The V gene is TRBV7-8, the J gene TRBJ1-4, with D possibly being TRBD1 (5 bases). Germline assignment: CDR1 SGHVS and CDR2 FQNEAQ. This CDR3 comprises 15 residues. Trimming removed 5 bases at V and 5 bases at J, with 15 bases between. For the CDR3, the DNA is TGTGCCAGCAGCCCCACCGCTGGACAAAATGAAAAACTGTTTTTT. It specifies CASSPTAGQNEKLFF. Filled out from reference TRBV7-8 and TRBJ1-4, the complete variable domain reads GAGVSQSPRYKVAKRGQDVALRCDPISGHVSLFWYQQALGQGPEFLTYFQNEAQLDKSGLPSDRFFAERPEGSVSTLKIQRTQQEDSAVYLCASSPTAGQNEKLFFGSGTQLSVL.

The V gene is TRBV7-3, the J gene TRBJ2-7; 7 nucleotides match TRBD2. This CDR3 is 15 amino acids long. CDR1 and CDR2 from the germline V gene are SGHTA and FQGTGA. V trimming: 1 base; J trimming: 6 bases; junction bases outside the gene matches: 9. The CDR3 loop reads CASSLRSGEGLEQYF. In nucleotides, the CDR3 is TGTGCCAGCAGCTTAAGATCTGGGGAGGGGCTCGAGCAGTACTTC.

The rearrangement links TRBV10-1 to TRBJ2-2; perhaps TRBD1 as D (6 bases). The ends were cut back, 8 bases at V and 1 base at J, with 11 bases in the middle. Germline CDR1 reads WNHNN; CDR2 reads SYGVQD (reference sequence). The CDR3 contains 14 residues. The CDR3 region is CASSGTLNTGELFF. The CDR3 DNA reads as TGCGCCAGCTCCGGGACATTGAACACCGGGGAGCTGTTTTTT.

Here the CDR3 DNA reads TGTGCCAGCAGCCTAGTTGGCCACACCGGGGAGCTGTTTTTT. Encoded protein: CASSLVGHTGELFF. The gene calls are TRBV6-2 or TRBV6-3 and TRBJ2-2; unclear D gene. CDR1 and CDR2 (germline): MNHEY, SVGEGT. The V end was cut by 6 bases, the J end by 3 bases, with 11 bases between. The CDR3 spans 14 residues.

The genes are TRBV4-3 and TRBJ2-3; TRBD2 might be the D (5 bases). The CDR3 length is 15 residues. The germline CDR1 and CDR2 sequences are LGHNA and YSLEER. V lost 1 base and J lost 4, with 12 bases in between. CDR3 in amino acids: CASSQVRLTADTQYF. CDR3 nucleotide sequence: TGCGCCAGCAGCCAAGTGAGACTAACCGCAGATACGCAGTATTTT.

The V and J genes are TRBV13 and TRBJ2-5; D is perhaps TRBD2 (5 bases). Per the germline V gene, CDR1 is PRHDT and CDR2 is FYEKMQ (reference sequence). The CDR3 spans 14 residues. V lost 3 bases and J lost 4, with 12 bases in between. The CDR3 protein is CASSFYGIGETQYF. CDR3 bases: TGTGCCAGCAGCTTCTACGGGATCGGAGAGACCCAGTACTTC.

The chain has TRBV5-1 and TRBJ2-4; TRBD2 matches at 9 bases. This CDR3 has 14 residues. Germline CDR1 SGHRS, CDR2 YFSETQ. Trimming at V came to 4 bases and at J to 4 bases, leaving 3 bases not matched to a gene. The CDR3 spells CASSQTSGKNIQYF. In DNA form, the CDR3 reads TGCGCCAGCAGCCAGACTAGCGGAAAAAACATTCAGTACTTC.

This sequence joins TRBV7-9 and TRBJ1-2; tentative D call: TRBD1 (6 bases). CDR3 length: 15 residues. V lost 5 bases and J 3 bases, leaving 16 bases between the germline ends. Germline V CDR1 and CDR2: SEHNR, FQNEAQ (reference sequence). The CDR3 nucleotides read TGTGCCAGCAGCCCAAAGGCAGGGGAGGACTATGGCTACACCTTC. The encoded protein is CASSPKAGEDYGYTF.

V is TRBV6-5 and J is TRBJ1-1; unclear D gene. This CDR3 spans 14 amino acids. Germline CDR1 and CDR2: MNHEY and SVGAGI. With 7 bases removed from V and 0 bases from J, the gap between germline ends came to 12 bases. CDR3 sequence: CASKNRHLNTEAFF. DNA for the CDR3: TGTGCCAGCAAAAACAGACACTTGAACACTGAAGCTTTCTTT.

The chain joins TRBV29-1 to TRBJ2-7, with 7 positions matching TRBD1. The CDR3 spans 12 residues. V shed 7 bases and J 2 bases; nucleotides not matched to a gene: 5. Looked up from germline, CDR1 is SQVTM and CDR2 is ANQGSEA. The CDR3 protein is CSAGDSAYEQYF. The CDR3 DNA reads as TGCAGCGCCGGGGACAGTGCCTACGAGCAGTACTTC.

The chain is built from TRBV19 and TRBJ1-2, with a tentative D call TRBD1 (5 bases). The CDR3 runs to 15 residues. The germline V and J ends were trimmed by 3 bases and 3 bases, with 14 bases remaining between them. From germline, CDR1 is LNHDA and CDR2 SQIVND (reference sequence). The CDR3 reads CASSIVDQGYYGYTF. The DNA for the CDR3 is TGTGCCAGTAGTATTGTCGACCAGGGATACTATGGCTACACCTTC.

J is TRBJ2-5 and V is TRBV4-3, with D perhaps assigned TRBD1 or TRBD2 (7 bases each). Germline loops: CDR1 LGHNA, CDR2 YSLEER. The CDR3 runs to 15 residues. The V end lost 0 bases, the J end lost 4 bases, and 12 bases lay between the germline ends. CDR3 amino acids: CASSQDSGGAETQYF. In DNA, the CDR3 is TGCGCCAGCAGCCAAGATTCAGGGGGGGCAGAGACCCAGTACTTC.

V is TRBV6-5 and J is TRBJ2-5; no reliable D call. V was clipped by 2 bases and J by 6 bases, with 4 bases between them. CDR1 is MNHEY and CDR2 is SVGAGI in the germline V gene. The CDR3 is 11 amino acids. Here the CDR3 DNA reads TGTGCCAGCAGTTACCACCAGACCCAGTACTTC. Translating gives CASSYHQTQYF.

The chain employs TRBV5-1 and TRBJ1-4, with TRBD1 identical over 8 bases. The CDR3 runs to 15 residues. The ends lost 2 bases at V and 7 bases at J; junction bases unmatched: 7. Germline V gives CDR1 SGHRS, CDR2 YFSETQ. The CDR3 DNA reads TGCGCCAGCAGCTTACTCGGACAGGGTCTTGAAAAACTGTTTTTT. Translation: CASSLLGQGLEKLFF.

J is TRBJ1-1 and V is TRBV9, with D possibly matching TRBD1 (5 bases). CDR3 length: 15 amino acids. The V and J ends lost 0 bases and 3 bases respectively, with 12 bases between them. Per germline, CDR1 SGDLS and CDR2 YYNGEE. The CDR3 here is CASSVDPGRDTEAFF. As DNA, the CDR3 is TGTGCCAGCAGCGTAGATCCAGGGAGGGACACTGAAGCTTTCTTT.

The chain uses TRBV27 and TRBJ2-7, with D possibly TRBD1 on 5 matching bases. The germline V gene has CDR1 MNHEY and CDR2 SMNVEV (reference sequence). V gave up 3 bases and J gave up 2 bases, with 11 bases separating them. This CDR3 comprises 14 residues. The CDR3 protein is CASSFQGAPYEQYF. As DNA, the CDR3 is TGTGCCAGCAGTTTTCAGGGTGCTCCCTACGAGCAGTACTTC.

The gene calls are TRBV28 and TRBJ1-1, with D tentatively TRBD1 (5 bases). The CDR3 consists of 15 residues. The V end was cut by 1 base, the J end by 6 bases, with 15 bases between. Germline-derived CDR1 and CDR2 are MDHEN and SYDVKM. The CDR3 region is CASSLSGNGSPEAFF. CDR3 coding DNA: TGTGCCAGCAGTTTATCAGGGAATGGATCCCCTGAAGCTTTCTTT.

CDR3 region: CASRDRGRGYTF. CDR3 coding DNA: TGTGCCAGCAGGGACAGGGGACGGGGCTACACCTTC. The chain couples TRBV12-3 or TRBV12-4 to TRBJ1-2; 9 nucleotides match TRBD1. V gave up 6 bases and J gave up 8 bases; unmatched junction bases: 4. This CDR3 is built from 12 residues.

This CDR3 is CASSFAPGQVLEREQYF. DNA for the CDR3: TGTGCCAGCAGCTTCGCACCGGGACAGGTCCTAGAGCGCGAGCAGTACTTC. The chain couples TRBV11-2 to TRBJ2-7; TRBD1 aligns across 8 bases. CDR1 SGHAT and CDR2 FQNNGV come from the germline V gene. The CDR3 is 17 residues long. With 3 bases clipped from V and 6 bases from J, the junction kept 16 bases outside the gene matches.

This chain connects TRBV12-5 to TRBJ1-1; D unresolved. This CDR3 spans 13 amino acids. Germline assignment: CDR1 LGHNT and CDR2 FRNRAP. The CDR3, as DNA: TGTGCCAGTCACCGAGGCACCGGGACTGAAGCTTTCTTT. It codes for CASHRGTGTEAFF.

The gene calls are TRBV5-1 and TRBJ1-1, with D uncertain. CDR1 SGHRS and CDR2 YFSETQ come from the germline V gene. The V and J ends lost 1 base and 6 bases respectively, with 10 bases between them. The CDR3 spans 13 residues. The CDR3 reads CASSLFGRSEAFF. In nucleotides, the CDR3 is TGCGCCAGCAGCTTGTTCGGAAGGTCTGAAGCTTTCTTT. Combining the CDR3 with reference TRBV5-1 and TRBJ1-1 gives the whole variable domain KAGVTQTPRYLIKTRGQQVTLSCSPISGHRSVSWYQQTPGQGLQFLFEYFSETQRNKGNFPGRFSGRQFSNSRSEMNVSTLELGDSALYLCASSLFGRSEAFFGQGTRLTVV.